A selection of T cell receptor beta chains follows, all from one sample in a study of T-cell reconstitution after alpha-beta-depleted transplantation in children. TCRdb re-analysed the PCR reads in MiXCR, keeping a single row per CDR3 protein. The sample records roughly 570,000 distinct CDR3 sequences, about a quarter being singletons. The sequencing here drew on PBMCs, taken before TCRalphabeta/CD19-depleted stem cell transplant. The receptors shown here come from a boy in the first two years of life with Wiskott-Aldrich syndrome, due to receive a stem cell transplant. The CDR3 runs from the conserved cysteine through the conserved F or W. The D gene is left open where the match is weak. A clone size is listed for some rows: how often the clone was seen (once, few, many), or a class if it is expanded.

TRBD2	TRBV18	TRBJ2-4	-	TGTGCCAGCTCACCACGGGGACTAGCGGGAGGAGCCAAAAACATTCAGTACTTC	CASSPRGLAGGAKNIQYF
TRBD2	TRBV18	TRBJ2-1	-	TGTGCCAGCTCACCCCGTATTAGTGCGGGAGGTATCGACAATGAGCAGTTCTTC	CASSPRISAGGIDNEQFF
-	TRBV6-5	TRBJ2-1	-	TGTGCCAGCAGATTACTAGACTCCTACAATGAGCAGTTCTTC	CASRLLDSYNEQFF
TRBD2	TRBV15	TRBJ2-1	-	TGTGCCACCAGCAGAACCGGGACTAGCGGGAGGAACAATGAGCAGTTCTTC	CATSRTGTSGRNNEQFF
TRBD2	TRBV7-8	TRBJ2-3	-	TGTGCCAGCAGCCCGATAGCGGGGGACACAGATACGCAGTATTTT	CASSPIAGDTDTQYF
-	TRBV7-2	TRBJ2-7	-	TGTGCCAGCAGCCCGACTACGGCCTACGAGCAGTACTTC	CASSPTTAYEQYF
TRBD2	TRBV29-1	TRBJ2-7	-	TGCAGCGTCGGCGGACTAGCGGGAAGCTACGAGCAGTACTTC	CSVGGLAGSYEQYF
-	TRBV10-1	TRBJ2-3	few	TGCGCCAGCAGCTCTACGCGGAGGCAGTATTTT	CASSSTRRQYF
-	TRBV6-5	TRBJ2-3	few	TGTGCCAGCAGTTACCATAGCACAGATACGCAGTATTTT	CASSYHSTDTQYF
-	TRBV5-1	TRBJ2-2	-	TGCGCCAGCAGCTTTTTTGGTCGAGGACTCGGCACCGGGGAGCTGTTTTTT	CASSFFGRGLGTGELFF
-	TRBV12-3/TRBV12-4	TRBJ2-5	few	TGTGCCAGCGGTAGAGGGATTGAGACCCAGTACTTC	CASGRGIETQYF
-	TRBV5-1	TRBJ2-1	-	TGCGCCAGCAGCGTTGCTAAAGAATACAATGAGCAGTTCTTC	CASSVAKEYNEQFF
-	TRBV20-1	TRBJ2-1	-	TGCAGTAAGAGACATCCCTCCTACAATGAGCAGTTCTTC	CSKRHPSYNEQFF
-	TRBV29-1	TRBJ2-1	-	TGCAGCGTCCCCTCACGTATAGTGAATGGGTACAATGAGCAGTTCTTC	CSVPSRIVNGYNEQFF
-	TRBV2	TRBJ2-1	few	TGTGCCAGCAGCCTATACCCCTACAATGAGCAGTTCTTC	CASSLYPYNEQFF
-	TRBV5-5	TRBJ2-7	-	TGTGCCAGCAGCTTGGGGGGTCTCTCCTACGAGCAGTACTTC	CASSLGGLSYEQYF
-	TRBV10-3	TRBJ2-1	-	TGTGCCATCAGTGACAGGGTAATTGAGCAGTTCTTC	CAISDRVIEQFF
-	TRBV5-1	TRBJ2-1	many	TGCGCCAGCAGCCCAGGGGAAAGCGGTTCTTTAGAGCAGTTCTTC	CASSPGESGSLEQFF
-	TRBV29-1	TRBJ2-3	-	TGCAGCGTTGACCCGACTGGGGTGACAGATACGCAGTATTTT	CSVDPTGVTDTQYF
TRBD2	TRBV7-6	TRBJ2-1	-	TGTGCCAGCAGCACCCGGGGGACTAGCGGGAGCGATGAGCAGTTCTTC	CASSTRGTSGSDEQFF
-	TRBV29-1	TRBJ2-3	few	TGCAGCGTTGGGGATACTACAGATACGCAGTATTTT	CSVGDTTDTQYF
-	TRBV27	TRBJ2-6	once	TGTGCCAGCAGTCTCCTACAGGGCAGCTCTGGGGCCAACGTCCTGACTTTC	CASSLLQGSSGANVLTF